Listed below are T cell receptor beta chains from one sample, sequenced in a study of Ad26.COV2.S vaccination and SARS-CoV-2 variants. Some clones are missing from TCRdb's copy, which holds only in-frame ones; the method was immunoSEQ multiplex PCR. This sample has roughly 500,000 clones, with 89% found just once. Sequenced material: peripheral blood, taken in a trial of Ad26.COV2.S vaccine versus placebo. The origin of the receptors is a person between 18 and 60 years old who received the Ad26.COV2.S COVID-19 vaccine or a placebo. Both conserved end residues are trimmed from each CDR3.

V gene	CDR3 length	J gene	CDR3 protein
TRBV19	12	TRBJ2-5	ATRDRDRQETQY
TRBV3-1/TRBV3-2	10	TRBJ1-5	ASSQEGQPQH
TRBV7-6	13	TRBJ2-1	ASSLEAGGPYEQF
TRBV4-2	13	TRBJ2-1	ASSLRQGAYNEQF
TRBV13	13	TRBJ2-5	ASSLPGAGRETQY
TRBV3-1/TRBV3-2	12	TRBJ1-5	ASSQRQGGQPQH
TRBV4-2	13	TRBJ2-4	ASSQESPLRGIQY
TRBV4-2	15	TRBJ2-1	ASSQDVLGSSYNEQF
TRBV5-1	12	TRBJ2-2	ASRWGGRTGELF
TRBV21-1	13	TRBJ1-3	ASSKGRAEGNTIY
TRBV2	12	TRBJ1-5	ASSDRVGYQPQH
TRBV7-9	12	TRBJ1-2	ASGGQLSNYGYT
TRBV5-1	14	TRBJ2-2	ASSPLTGLHTGELF
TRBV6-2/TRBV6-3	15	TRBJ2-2	ASSYPQGRGGTGELF
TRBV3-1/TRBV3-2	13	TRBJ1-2	ASSPLQGAGYGYT
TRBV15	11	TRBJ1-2	ATSTSGIHGYT
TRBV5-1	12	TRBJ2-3	ASSPGASTDTQY
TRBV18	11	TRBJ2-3	ASSPPSTDTQY
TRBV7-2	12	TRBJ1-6	ASRQGHINSPLH
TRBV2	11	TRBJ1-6	ASSAGRNSPLH
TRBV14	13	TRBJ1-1	ASSPLLGVNTEAF
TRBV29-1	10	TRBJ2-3	SVDSLADTQY
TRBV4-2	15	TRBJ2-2	ASSQEPGSFNTGELF
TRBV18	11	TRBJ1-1	ASSKEDRVEAF
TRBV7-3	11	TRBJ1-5	ASSLTHQQPQH
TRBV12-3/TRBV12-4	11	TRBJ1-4	ASSLWGREKLF
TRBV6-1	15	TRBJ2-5	ASSASTGAFSTETQY
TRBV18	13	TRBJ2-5	ASSPPSTGGETQY
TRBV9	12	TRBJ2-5	ASSVGTPGETQY
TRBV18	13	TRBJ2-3	ASSPREDSTDTQY
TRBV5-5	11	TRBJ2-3	ASSLREPDTQY
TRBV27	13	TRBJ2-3	ASSWTSGRLDTQY
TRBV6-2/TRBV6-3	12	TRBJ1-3	ASNPAVFGNTIY
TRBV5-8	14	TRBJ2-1	ASSLYSGRRVNEQF
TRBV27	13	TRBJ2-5	ASSQGNRPEETQY
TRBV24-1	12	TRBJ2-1	ATSDFELAGGIF
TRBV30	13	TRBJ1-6	AWRPQGALRKPLH
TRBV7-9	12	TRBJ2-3	ASSYGQITDTQY
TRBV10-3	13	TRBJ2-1	AISASGSFYNEQF
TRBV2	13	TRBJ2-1	ASSSDSSSYNEQF
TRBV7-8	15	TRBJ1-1	ASSSNPGLGGNTEAF
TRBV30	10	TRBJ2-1	AWSHSYNEQF
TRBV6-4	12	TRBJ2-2	ASSDGTSTGELF
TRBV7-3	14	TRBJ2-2	ASSPQPHSGTGELF
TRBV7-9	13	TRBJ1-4	ASSLVRGTNEKLF
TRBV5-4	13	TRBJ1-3	ASSSRQNSGNTIY
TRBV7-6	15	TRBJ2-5	ASTPRIGTSIQETQY
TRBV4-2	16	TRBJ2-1	ASSQGLAGGPEYNEQF
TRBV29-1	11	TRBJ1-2	SAGGQGAQGYT
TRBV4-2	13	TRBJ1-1	ASSQDWSANTEAF
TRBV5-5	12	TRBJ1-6	ASSLGQGNSPLH